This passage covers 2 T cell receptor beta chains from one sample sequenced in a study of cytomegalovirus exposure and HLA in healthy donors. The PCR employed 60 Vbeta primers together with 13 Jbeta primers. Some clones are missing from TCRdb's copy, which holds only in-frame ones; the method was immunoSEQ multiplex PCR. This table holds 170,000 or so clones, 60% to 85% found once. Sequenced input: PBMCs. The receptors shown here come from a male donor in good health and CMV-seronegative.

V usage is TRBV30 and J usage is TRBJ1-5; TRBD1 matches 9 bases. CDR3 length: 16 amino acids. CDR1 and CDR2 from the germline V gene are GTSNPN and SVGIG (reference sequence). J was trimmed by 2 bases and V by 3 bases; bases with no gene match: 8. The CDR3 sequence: CAWSRSRTGGNQPQHF. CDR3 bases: TGTGCCTGGAGCCGAAGCCGGACAGGGGGCAATCAGCCCCAGCATTTT.

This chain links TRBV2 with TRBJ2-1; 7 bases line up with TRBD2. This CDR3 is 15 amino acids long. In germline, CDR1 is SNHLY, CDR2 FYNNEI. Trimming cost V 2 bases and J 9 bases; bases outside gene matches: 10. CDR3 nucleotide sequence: TGTGCCAGCAGTGAACGGCTAGCGGATCGCGGTGAGCAGTTCTTC. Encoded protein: CASSERLADRGEQFF.